This TCR beta chain was found in a study of cytomegalovirus exposure and HLA in healthy donors. V lost 4 bases, J lost 2 bases, and 10 bases stayed unmatched. Germline V gene sequence: CDR1 SGHRS, CDR2 YFSETQ. This CDR3 comprises 17 residues. Remarks on this clone: Its antigen is unidentified.

General study findings and limits: First-cohort TCR clusters were later found to tend to co-occur in the 120 or so validation repertoires. Most TCR sequences were seen very rarely across donors, but some public TCRs occurred in many. Cytomegalovirus status was reportedly diagnosed by the classifier with high sensitivity and specificity.

This table comes from immunoSEQ multiplex PCR, and its TCRdb copy is limited to in-frame clones, with some not included. The repertoire consists of around 63,000 clones, with around 96% occurring once and the leading ten covering 1% to 1.5%. Sequencing was done on a sample of PBMCs. This clonotype originated in a woman aged 18 to 35 in good health and CMV-seronegative. The chain carries TRBV5-1 and TRBJ1-4; 8 positions agree with TRBD1. The CDR3 nucleotides are TGCGCCAGCAGCCGGACAGGGAGCGTTTCGACTAATGAAAAACTGTTTTTT. Protein product: CASSRTGSVSTNEKLFF.